A single sample gave rise to the 23 T cell receptor beta chains below, sequenced in a study of T cell responses to AZD1222 COVID-19 vaccine. This table comes from immunoSEQ multiplex PCR, and its TCRdb copy is limited to in-frame clones, with some not included. The data show around 150,000 clones, roughly 90% seen once. This sample comprised peripheral blood, obtained on day 0 of AZD1222 vaccination. Receptor source: an adult in good health.

Written as DNA, the CDR3 is TGTGCCAGCAGCCCGGACGGGTTGGGGTACACCTTC. Translating gives CASSPDGLGYTF. The chain is built from TRBV7-3 and TRBJ1-2; D gene uncertain. Germline lookup yields CDR1 SGHTA and CDR2 FQGTGA. V was cut by 5 bases and J by 11 bases, with 15 bases left in between. CDR3 length: 12 amino acids.

This chain connects TRBV30 to TRBJ1-5; no firm D call. Trimming took off 0 bases at V and 4 bases at J, with 7 bases between the two ends. Germline V gene data show CDR1 as GTSNPN and CDR2 as SVGIG (reference sequence). This CDR3 contains 13 residues. The chain's CDR3 is CAWSVGGNQPQHF. The DNA of the CDR3 is TGTGCCTGGAGTGTAGGCGGAAATCAGCCCCAGCATTTT.

V and J are TRBV9 and TRBJ1-5; D is unclear. In germline, CDR1 is SGDLS, CDR2 YYNGEE. Deletions cut 4 bases from V and 3 bases from J, with 14 bases between. The CDR3 contains 15 residues. The CDR3 DNA reads as TGTGCCAGCAGCCTTAGCGGTGACTACAATCAGCCCCAGCATTTT. Amino acids: CASSLSGDYNQPQHF.

CDR3 nucleotides: TGTGCCAGCAGTTTAGTGGACAGTTTGAACACTGAAGCTTTCTTT. Its protein product is CASSLVDSLNTEAFF. The chain has TRBV28 and TRBJ1-1, with D possibly TRBD1 on 6 matching bases. CDR1 and CDR2 from the germline V gene are MDHEN and SYDVKM. The CDR3 consists of 15 residues. Trimming cost V 2 bases and J 0 bases, with 10 bases left between them.

The chain employs TRBV4-2 and TRBJ2-1; 13 bases line up with TRBD2. The CDR3 is 16 amino acids. Trimming removed 0 bases from V and 5 bases from J; junction bases left unmatched: 1. Looked up from germline, CDR1 is LGHNA and CDR2 is YNFKEQ. Here the CDR3 reads CASSQEGTSGNNEQFF. In nucleotides, the CDR3 is TGTGCCAGCAGCCAAGAGGGGACTAGCGGGAACAATGAGCAGTTCTTC.

The chain joins TRBV19 to TRBJ1-1, with 8 bases matching TRBD1. This CDR3 has 12 amino acids. V lost 4 bases to trimming and J lost 8 bases; unmatched junction nucleotides: 3. CDR1 and CDR2 from the germline V gene are LNHDA and SQIVND (reference sequence). CDR3 DNA sequence: TGTGCCAGTAGTAACTGGGACAGGGAAGCTTTCTTT. This encodes CASSNWDREAFF.

The chain combines TRBV5-1 with TRBJ1-1; D may be TRBD1 (5 bases). The CDR3 is 16 amino acids. The germline V gene encodes CDR1 SGHRS and CDR2 YFSETQ. The V gene lost 3 bases and the J gene lost 1 base, with 16 bases spanning the gap. In nucleotides, the CDR3 is TGCGCCAGCAGCTCCATGAACGTACAGGCGAACACTGAAGCTTTCTTT. Translating gives CASSSMNVQANTEAFF.

V is TRBV9 and J is TRBJ2-7; weak D call: TRBD1 (6 bases). Germline lookup yields CDR1 SGDLS and CDR2 YYNGEE. The CDR3 has 14 residues. V shed 0 bases and J shed 3 bases, with 10 bases lying between them. Here the CDR3 DNA reads TGTGCCAGCAGCGTAGGGGAACAGGGCTACGAGCAGTACTTC. Translation: CASSVGEQGYEQYF.

This sequence joins TRBV4-3 and TRBJ1-2; TRBD1 matches at 9 bases. V trimming: 0 bases; J trimming: 4 bases; junction bases outside the gene matches: 6. Germline V gives CDR1 LGHNA, CDR2 YSLEER. This CDR3 spans 16 amino acids. The CDR3 nucleotides read TGCGCCAGCAGCCAAGATCCAACGGGACAGGGCTATGGCTACACCTTC. It translates to CASSQDPTGQGYGYTF.

The chain carries TRBV5-4 and TRBJ2-6, with D perhaps assigned TRBD1 or TRBD2 (5 bases each). The V and J ends lost 4 bases and 0 bases respectively, with 8 bases between them. Germline CDR1 and CDR2: SGHNT and YYREEE (reference sequence). The CDR3 loop spans 15 amino acids. CDR3 residues: CASSVRGSGANVLTF. The CDR3 DNA sequence: TGTGCCAGCAGCGTGAGGGGCTCTGGGGCCAACGTCCTGACTTTC.

The V gene is TRBV28, the J gene TRBJ2-1, with 12 bases that match TRBD2. CDR3 length equals 16 residues. The V gene end was trimmed by 2 bases and the J gene end by 4 bases; junction bases not matched to a gene: 3. CDR1 is MDHEN, CDR2 SYDVKM, per germline. The CDR3, as DNA: TGTGCCAGCAGTTTACCGACTAGCGGGAGTTACAATGAGCAGTTCTTC. Translated: CASSLPTSGSYNEQFF.

The chain carries TRBV19 and TRBJ1-2, with 12 bases aligning to TRBD1. Trimming cost V 2 bases and J 2 bases; bases outside gene matches: 6. CDR1 and CDR2 from the germline V gene are LNHDA and SQIVND (reference sequence). The CDR3 sequence is 17 residues long. DNA of the CDR3: TGTGCCAGTAGTATAAGGGGACAGGGGGCACCGAACTATGGCTACACCTTC. Its translation: CASSIRGQGAPNYGYTF.

The chain links TRBV19 to TRBJ2-1, with D maybe TRBD1 (5 bases). The CDR3 length is 14 residues. Germline values: CDR1 LNHDA, CDR2 SQIVND (reference sequence). V was clipped by 4 bases and J by 7 bases, with 14 bases between them. The CDR3 nucleotides are TGTGCCAGTAGTAAGGGGCTCCTCAAGAATGAGCAGTTCTTC. This codes for CASSKGLLKNEQFF.

This clone occurred once. The chain couples TRBV27 to TRBJ1-2; 7 bases fit TRBD1. Trimming at V came to 8 bases and at J to 8 bases, leaving 20 bases not matched to a gene. This CDR3 comprises 16 residues. Germline CDR1 MNHEY, CDR2 SMNVEV (reference sequence). For the CDR3, the DNA is TGTGCCAGCCGTAACCTCTCGACAGGGAATATAGGAGGCTACACCTTC. Residues: CASRNLSTGNIGGYTF.

The genes are TRBV12-3 or TRBV12-4 and TRBJ2-7; tentative D call: TRBD2 (7 bases). V was cut by 7 bases and J by 6 bases, with 16 bases left in between. The length of the CDR3 is 13 residues. CDR3 amino acids: CASTWGGLREQYF. CDR3 nucleotide sequence: TGTGCCAGCACTTGGGGGGGGCTCCGCGAGCAGTACTTC.

V and J are TRBV10-3 and TRBJ2-1; unclear D gene. V gave up 2 bases and J gave up 5 bases, with 1 base separating them. Germline V lookup: CDR1 ENHRY, CDR2 SYGVKD. The CDR3 contains 11 residues. CDR3 DNA sequence: TGTGCCATCAGTGAGAACAATGAGCAGTTCTTC. Translated: CAISENNEQFF.

The rearrangement joins TRBV4-2 to TRBJ1-1; tentatively, D is TRBD1 (6 bases). This CDR3 spans 15 amino acids. Per the germline V gene, CDR1 is LGHNA and CDR2 is YNFKEQ. V lost 4 bases, J lost 1 base, and 13 bases lay in between. For the CDR3, the DNA is TGTGCCAGCAGCCCGAGGACAGCGACGAACACTGAAGCTTTCTTT. Translating gives CASSPRTATNTEAFF.

The chain carries TRBV28 and TRBJ1-2; 10 bases match TRBD1. This CDR3 is 15 amino acids long. The junction had 5 bases not matched to a gene; V was cut back by 5 bases and J by 2 bases. The V gene's germline CDR1 is MDHEN and CDR2 SYDVKM. The CDR3: CASSPGDRGNYGYTF. CDR3 DNA: TGTGCCAGCAGTCCTGGGGACAGGGGAAACTATGGCTACACCTTC.

The chain carries TRBV27 and TRBJ1-1; D is undetermined. Germline V gives CDR1 MNHEY, CDR2 SMNVEV (reference sequence). V was cut by 6 bases and J by 7 bases, with 21 bases left in between. The length of the CDR3 is 15 residues. The CDR3 region is CASSSPTAFGFEAFF. The CDR3 nucleotides read TGTGCCAGCAGCAGTCCTACAGCCTTTGGGTTTGAAGCTTTCTTT.

The chain combines TRBV5-8 with TRBJ1-4; 9 bases agree with TRBD1. V trimming: 2 bases; J trimming: 5 bases; junction bases outside the gene matches: 4. The CDR3 is 15 residues long. Germline values: CDR1 SGHTS, CDR2 YDEGEE. CDR3 region: CASSLGDRANEKLFF. The CDR3, as DNA: TGTGCCAGCAGCTTAGGGGACAGGGCAAATGAAAAACTGTTTTTT.

The V call is TRBV28, the J call TRBJ2-1; D gene unclear. The V and J ends lost 1 base and 3 bases respectively, with 13 bases between them. CDR3 length: 16 amino acids. Germline V gene data show CDR1 as MDHEN and CDR2 as SYDVKM. The CDR3 spells CASSLFVDQYYNEQFF. CDR3 coding DNA: TGTGCCAGCAGTTTATTTGTGGACCAGTACTACAATGAGCAGTTCTTC.

The rearrangement links TRBV6-5 to TRBJ1-3, with 7 bases identical to TRBD1. CDR3 length equals 15 residues. Germline loops: CDR1 MNHEY, CDR2 SVGAGI. J gave up 0 bases and V 6 bases, and 5 bases lay outside the gene matches. In DNA, the CDR3 is TGTGCCAGCAGCCTGACAGGGTACTCTGGAAACACCATATATTTT. It specifies CASSLTGYSGNTIYF.

The chain links TRBV6-5 to TRBJ2-6; the D is unclear. CDR3 length equals 16 residues. The germline CDR1 and CDR2 sequences are MNHEY and SVGAGI. The V and J ends lost 2 bases and 0 bases respectively, with 8 bases between them. The CDR3 DNA sequence: TGTGCCAGCAGTTACGTAACGAGCTCTGGGGCCAACGTCCTGACTTTC. Translation: CASSYVTSSGANVLTF.